The clone carrying this T cell receptor beta chain has at least ten counts. Its antigen is not identified. This sample stems from a study of molecular identifiers for immune sequencing clone quantification. TCRdb re-called the PCR reads through MiXCR, storing one row per CDR3 protein. Found here are about 97,000 distinct CDR3 sequences, 30% to 35% of them singletons; the top ten hold 9% to 10%. Overall study findings and caveats: For effector cells, clones above 20 RNA copies held over 97% of molecules; for naive cells, under 1%.

The CDR3 has 14 amino acids. Germline CDR1 is SEHNR and CDR2 is FQNEAQ (reference sequence). V dropped 5 bases and J dropped 4 bases, with 14 bases sitting between them. Sequences were obtained from naive CD8+ T cells from blood, with Jurkat cell RNA spiked in. This sample's subset: FACS-sorted CD8+CD4-CCR7+CD45RA+ naive T cells. The V gene is TRBV7-9, the J gene TRBJ1-1, with D possibly being TRBD1 (5 bases). This receptor was taken from a human donor in good health. Some libraries in this study had Jurkat cell RNA spiked in. For the CDR3, the DNA is TGTGCCAGCAGCCGACAGTCCTTTGGCACTGAAGCTTTCTTT. This translates into CASSRQSFGTEAFF.